This T cell receptor (beta chain) was retrieved from a study of blood T cell repertoires in COVID-19. Study-level background: Acute-phase and convalescent COVID-19 samples originated in the United States, Italy and Spain. Sources were T cells, B-cell-depleted T cells, or PBMCs; the material itself was cDNA or gDNA.

V lost 0 bases and J lost 6; bases outside the gene matches: 6. This CDR3 has 15 amino acids. Germline loops: CDR1 GTSNPN, CDR2 SVGIG (reference sequence). Original processing notes: Estimated nucleated cell counts came from reference gene primer amplification. The method was immunoSEQ multiplex PCR; TCRdb's version includes in-frame clones alone and lacks a portion of them. For V, J and clone size, that table is used; D and trimming come from the DNA. The sample lists 55,000 to 70,000 clones, 87% occurring once. The specimen was peripheral blood. The V call is TRBV30, the J call TRBJ1-5; 9 bases are shared with TRBD1. The TCR comes from a man aged 55 to 70 with acute or convalescent COVID-19. As DNA, the CDR3 is TGTGCCTGGAGTGTACCCGGGACAGGGCGTCAGCCCCAGCATTTT. Translating gives CAWSVPGTGRQPQHF.